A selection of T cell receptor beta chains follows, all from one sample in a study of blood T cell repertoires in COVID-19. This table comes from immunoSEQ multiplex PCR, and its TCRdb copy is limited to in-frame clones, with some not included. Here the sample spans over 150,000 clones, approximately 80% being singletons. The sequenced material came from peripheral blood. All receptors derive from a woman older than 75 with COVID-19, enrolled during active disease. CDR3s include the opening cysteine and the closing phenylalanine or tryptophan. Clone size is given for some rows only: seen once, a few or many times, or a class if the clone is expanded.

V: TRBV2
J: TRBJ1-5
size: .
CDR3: CASTEGLRIGNQPQHF

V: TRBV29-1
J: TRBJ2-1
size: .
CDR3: CSVKGLVGSEQFF

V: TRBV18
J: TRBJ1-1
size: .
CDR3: CASSPRERTEAFF

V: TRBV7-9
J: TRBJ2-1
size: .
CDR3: CASSLLSRGQGINEQFF

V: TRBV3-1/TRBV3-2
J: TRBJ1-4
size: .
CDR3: CASSLTGGLYEKLFF

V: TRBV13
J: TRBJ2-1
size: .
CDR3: CASSPLEGSSYNEQFF

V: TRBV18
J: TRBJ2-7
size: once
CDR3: CASSPPSGGPISYEQYF

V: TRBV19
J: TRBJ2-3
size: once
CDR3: CASSTPPAITQYF

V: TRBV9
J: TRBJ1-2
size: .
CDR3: CASSVTGYGYTF

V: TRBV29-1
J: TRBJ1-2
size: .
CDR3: CSVGQGGGYTF

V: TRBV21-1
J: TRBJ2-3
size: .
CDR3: CASSQKRQGARTDTQYF

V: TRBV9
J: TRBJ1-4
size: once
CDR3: CASSVGTGGVSNEKLFF

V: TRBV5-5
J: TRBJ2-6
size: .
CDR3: CASSPDRGSGANVLTF

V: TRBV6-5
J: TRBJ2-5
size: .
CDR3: CASTSTSGRETQYF

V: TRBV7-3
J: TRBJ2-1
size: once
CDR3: CASSVGQGNEQFF

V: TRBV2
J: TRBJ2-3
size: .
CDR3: CAGASGHTDTQYF

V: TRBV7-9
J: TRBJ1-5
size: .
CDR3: CASSLVATNQPQHF

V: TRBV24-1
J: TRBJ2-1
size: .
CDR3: CATSDPTRQGFSYNEQFF

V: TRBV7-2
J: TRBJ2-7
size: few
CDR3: CASSLMGRNEQYF

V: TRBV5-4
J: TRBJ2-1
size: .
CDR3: CASSSLHNEQFF

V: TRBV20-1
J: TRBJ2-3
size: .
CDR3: CSAQTSSPQYF

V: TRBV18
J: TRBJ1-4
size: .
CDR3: CASSPSREGEKLFF

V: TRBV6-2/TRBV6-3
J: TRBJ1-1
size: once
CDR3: CASSFPSTEAFF

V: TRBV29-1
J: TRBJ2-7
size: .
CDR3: CSVATSGSNEQYF

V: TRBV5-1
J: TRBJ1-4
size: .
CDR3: CASSLTGFGDEKLFF

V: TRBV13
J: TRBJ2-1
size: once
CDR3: CASSFNSGSTYNEQFF

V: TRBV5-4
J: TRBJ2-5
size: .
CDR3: CASSLGGTSGRARETQYF

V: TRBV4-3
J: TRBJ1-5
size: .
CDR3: CASSQDRVQSPQHF

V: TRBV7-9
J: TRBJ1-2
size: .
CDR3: CASSLAFLRHGYTF

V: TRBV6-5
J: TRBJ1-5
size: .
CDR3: CASSYGRDQPQHF

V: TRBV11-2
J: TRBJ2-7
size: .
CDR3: CASSLDRLGEQYF

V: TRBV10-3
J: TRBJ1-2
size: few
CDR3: CAISGQGAQSYTF

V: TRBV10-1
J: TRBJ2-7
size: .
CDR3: CASSDLRDGEVNEQYF

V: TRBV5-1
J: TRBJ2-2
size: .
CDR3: CASSGARRGTGELFF

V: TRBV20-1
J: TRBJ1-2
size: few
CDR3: CSASRDRVTYGYTF

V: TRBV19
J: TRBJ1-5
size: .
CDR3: CASKGTGSNQPQHF

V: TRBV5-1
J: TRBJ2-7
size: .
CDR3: CASSLKQGNLYEQYF

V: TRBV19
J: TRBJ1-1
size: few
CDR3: CASRRQGSGNTEAFF

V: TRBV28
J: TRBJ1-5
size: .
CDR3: CASSGYSNQPQHF

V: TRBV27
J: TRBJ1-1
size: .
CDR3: CASNPWTGGIATEAFF

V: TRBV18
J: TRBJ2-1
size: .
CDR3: CASSPSGRATEQFF

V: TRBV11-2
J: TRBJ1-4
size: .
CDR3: CASSTPSGTADEKLFF

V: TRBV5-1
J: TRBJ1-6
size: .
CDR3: CASSFEVSNSPLHF

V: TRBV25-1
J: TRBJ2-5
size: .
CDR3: CASSDIQGQETQYF

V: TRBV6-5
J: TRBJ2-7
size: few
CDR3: CASSYGRGGSNEQYF

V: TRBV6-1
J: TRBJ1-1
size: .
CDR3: CASSDGLTGGVGAFF

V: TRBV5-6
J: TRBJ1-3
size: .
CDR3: CASSLGGPTGNTIYF

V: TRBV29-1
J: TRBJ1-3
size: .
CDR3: CSVGRDRDGNTIYF

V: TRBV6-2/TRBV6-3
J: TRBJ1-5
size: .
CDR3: CASSYREERGPQHF